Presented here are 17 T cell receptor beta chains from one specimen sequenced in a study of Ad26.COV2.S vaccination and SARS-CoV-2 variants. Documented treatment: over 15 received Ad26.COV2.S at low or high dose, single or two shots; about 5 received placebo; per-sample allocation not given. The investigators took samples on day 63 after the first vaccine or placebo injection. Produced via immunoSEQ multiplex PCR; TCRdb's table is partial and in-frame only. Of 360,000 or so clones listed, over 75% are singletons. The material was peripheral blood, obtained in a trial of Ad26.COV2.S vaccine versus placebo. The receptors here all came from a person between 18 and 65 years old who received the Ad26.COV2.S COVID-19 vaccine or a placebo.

CDR3 coding DNA: TGTGCCAGCAGTTTTGGAGTGGCCGGGGAGCTGTTTTTT. Its protein product is CASSFGVAGELFF. The chain carries TRBV12-3 or TRBV12-4 and TRBJ2-2; D unclear. V lost 3 bases to trimming and J lost 6 bases, with 8 bases between them. The CDR3 contains 13 residues.

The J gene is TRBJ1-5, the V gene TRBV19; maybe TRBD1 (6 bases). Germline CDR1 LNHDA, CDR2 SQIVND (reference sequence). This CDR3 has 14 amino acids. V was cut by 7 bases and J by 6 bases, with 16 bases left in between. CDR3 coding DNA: TGTGCCAGTACCCGAGGGGGAGCGGCTCAGCCCCAGCATTTT. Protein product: CASTRGGAAQPQHF. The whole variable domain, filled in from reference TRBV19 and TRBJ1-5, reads DGGITQSPKYLFRKEGQNVTLSCEQNLNHDAMYWYRQDPGQGLRLIYYSQIVNDFQKGDIAEGYSVSREKKESFPLTVTSAQKNPTAFYLCASTRGGAAQPQHFGDGTRLSIL.

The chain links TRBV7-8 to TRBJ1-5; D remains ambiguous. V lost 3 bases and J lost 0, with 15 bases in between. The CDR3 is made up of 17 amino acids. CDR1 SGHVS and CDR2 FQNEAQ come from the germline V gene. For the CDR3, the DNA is TGTGCCAGCAGCTTCGTCAGGAGATTGAATAGCAATCAGCCCCAGCATTTT. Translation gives CASSFVRRLNSNQPQHF.

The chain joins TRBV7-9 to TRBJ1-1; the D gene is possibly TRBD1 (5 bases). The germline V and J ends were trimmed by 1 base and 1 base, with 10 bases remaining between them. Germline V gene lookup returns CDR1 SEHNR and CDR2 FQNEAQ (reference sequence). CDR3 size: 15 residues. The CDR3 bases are TGTGCCAGCAGCTTAGACGGCAGGGCGAACACTGAAGCTTTCTTT. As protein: CASSLDGRANTEAFF.

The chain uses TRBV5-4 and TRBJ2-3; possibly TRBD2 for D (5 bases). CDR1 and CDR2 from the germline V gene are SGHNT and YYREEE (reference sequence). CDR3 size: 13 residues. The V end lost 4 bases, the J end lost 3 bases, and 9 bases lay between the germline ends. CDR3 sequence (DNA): TGTGCCAGCAGCGTCCCGGGGACAGATACGCAGTATTTT. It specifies CASSVPGTDTQYF.

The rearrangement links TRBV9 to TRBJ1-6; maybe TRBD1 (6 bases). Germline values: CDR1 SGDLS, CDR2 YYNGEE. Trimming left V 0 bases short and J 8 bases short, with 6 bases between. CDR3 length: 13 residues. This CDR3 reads CASSVGGHSPLHF. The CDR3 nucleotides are TGTGCCAGCAGCGTAGGGGGGCATTCACCCCTCCACTTT. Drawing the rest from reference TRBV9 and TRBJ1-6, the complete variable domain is DSGVTQTPKHLITATGQRVTLRCSPRSGDLSVYWYQQSLDQGLQFLIQYYNGEERAKGNILERFSAQQFPDLHSELNLSSLELGDSALYFCASSVGGHSPLHFGNGTRLTVT.

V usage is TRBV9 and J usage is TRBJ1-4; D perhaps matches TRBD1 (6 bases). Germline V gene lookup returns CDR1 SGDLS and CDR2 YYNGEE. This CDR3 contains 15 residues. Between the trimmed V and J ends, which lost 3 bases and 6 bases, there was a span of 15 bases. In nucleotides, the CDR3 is TGTGCCAGCAGCGGGGGGCAGGGATTCTATGAAAAACTGTTTTTT. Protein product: CASSGGQGFYEKLFF.

CDR3 sequence: CASSHITGRDTEAFF. The CDR3 nucleotides read TGTGCCAGCAGCCATATTACAGGGAGAGACACTGAAGCTTTCTTT. The chain links TRBV4-2 to TRBJ1-1, with D tentatively TRBD1 (6 bases). Germline CDR1 reads LGHNA; CDR2 reads YNFKEQ. The CDR3 has 15 amino acids. The V gene lost 3 bases and the J gene lost 3 bases, with 14 bases spanning the gap.

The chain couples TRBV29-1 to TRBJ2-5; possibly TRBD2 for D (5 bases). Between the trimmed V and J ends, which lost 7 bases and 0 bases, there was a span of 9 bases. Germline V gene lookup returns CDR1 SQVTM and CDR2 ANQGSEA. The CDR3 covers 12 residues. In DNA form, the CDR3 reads TGCAGCGCCGGACTGTACCAAGAGACCCAGTACTTC. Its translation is CSAGLYQETQYF.

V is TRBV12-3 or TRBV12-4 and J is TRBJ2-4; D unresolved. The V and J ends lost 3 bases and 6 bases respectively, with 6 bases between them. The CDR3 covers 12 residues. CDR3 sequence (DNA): TGTGCCAGCAGTTTCGATAGAAACATTCAGTACTTC. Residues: CASSFDRNIQYF.

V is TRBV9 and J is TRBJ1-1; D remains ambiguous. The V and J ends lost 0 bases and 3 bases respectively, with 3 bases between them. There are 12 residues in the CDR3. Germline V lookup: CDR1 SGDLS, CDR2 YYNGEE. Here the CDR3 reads CASSVADTEAFF. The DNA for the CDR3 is TGTGCCAGCAGCGTAGCTGACACTGAAGCTTTCTTT.

The CDR3 DNA follows: TGCGCCAGCAGCCCGACTAGCGGGGGGAAAGAGACCCAGTACTTC. This codes for CASSPTSGGKETQYF. The V gene is TRBV5-1, the J gene TRBJ2-5; TRBD2 matches 13 bases. After removal of 4 bases from V and 3 bases from J, the junction contained 3 bases not matched to a gene. This CDR3 spans 15 amino acids. Germline V gene sequence: CDR1 SGHRS, CDR2 YFSETQ.

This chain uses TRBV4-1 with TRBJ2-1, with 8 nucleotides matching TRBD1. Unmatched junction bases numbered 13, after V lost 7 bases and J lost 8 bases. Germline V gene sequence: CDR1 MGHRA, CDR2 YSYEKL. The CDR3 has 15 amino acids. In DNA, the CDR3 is TGCGCCAGCACCGACTCAGGGCAGGGGGCTGATGAGCAGTTCTTC. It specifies CASTDSGQGADEQFF.

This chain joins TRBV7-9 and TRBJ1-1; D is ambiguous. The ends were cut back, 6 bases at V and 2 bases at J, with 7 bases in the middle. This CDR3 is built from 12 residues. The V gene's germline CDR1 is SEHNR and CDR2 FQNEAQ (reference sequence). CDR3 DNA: TGTGCCAGCAGGACGGCTAACACTGAAGCTTTCTTT. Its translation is CASRTANTEAFF.

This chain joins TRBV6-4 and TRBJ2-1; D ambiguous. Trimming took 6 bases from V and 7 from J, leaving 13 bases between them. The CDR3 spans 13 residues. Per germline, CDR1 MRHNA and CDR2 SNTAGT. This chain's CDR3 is CASSLTPGNEQFF. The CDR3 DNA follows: TGTGCCAGCAGCTTGACCCCCGGGAATGAGCAGTTCTTC.

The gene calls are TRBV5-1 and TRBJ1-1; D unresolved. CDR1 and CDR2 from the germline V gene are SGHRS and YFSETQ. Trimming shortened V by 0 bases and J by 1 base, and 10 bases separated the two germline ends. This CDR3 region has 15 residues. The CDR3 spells CASSLVGTENTEAFF. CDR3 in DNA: TGCGCCAGCAGCTTGGTGGGAACCGAGAACACTGAAGCTTTCTTT. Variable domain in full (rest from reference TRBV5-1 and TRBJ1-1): KAGVTQTPRYLIKTRGQQVTLSCSPISGHRSVSWYQQTPGQGLQFLFEYFSETQRNKGNFPGRFSGRQFSNSRSEMNVSTLELGDSALYLCASSLVGTENTEAFFGQGTRLTVV.

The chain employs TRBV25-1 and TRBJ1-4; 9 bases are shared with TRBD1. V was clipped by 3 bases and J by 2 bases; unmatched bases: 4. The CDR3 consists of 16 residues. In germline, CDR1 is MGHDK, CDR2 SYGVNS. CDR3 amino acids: CASSEWGTGTNEKLFF. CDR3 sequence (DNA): TGTGCCAGCAGTGAGTGGGGGACAGGGACTAATGAAAAACTGTTTTTT.